This is a list of T cell receptor beta chains from one sample in a study of shared clonotypes between healthy human individuals. The method was immunoSEQ multiplex PCR; TCRdb's version includes in-frame clones alone and lacks a portion of them. The sample includes about 2.1 million clones, roughly 93% of them seen just once. The sequencing input was naive CD8+ T cells from PBMCs. The receptors were sampled from a man aged 18 to 30 in good health. Some clones in this sample may be carry-over from other donors' samples. Both conserved end residues are trimmed from each CDR3.

V	CDR3
TRBV12-5	ASGMQAGQSRANVLT
TRBV7-6	ASTSKRETQY
TRBV28	ASSSRQALNEQF
TRBV7-8	ASSGRVAGGYYNEQF
TRBV7-6	ASSLNPDRGDGELF
TRBV5-8	ASSLGRATYEQY
TRBV10-3	AISEGMAASLYGYT
TRBV15	ATSRAWDSSNTEAF
TRBV9	ASSVARGMEGTEAF
TRBV27	ASSGQHNEQF
TRBV4-1	ASSQPSRGRFEQY
TRBV9	ASSTQVSRGPGELF
TRBV18	ASSTSGSYEQY
TRBV7-2	ASSLSAGQGDGQY
TRBV2	ATGDREKGYEQY
TRBV7-8	ASSFLAGDLKNEQF